Listed below are T cell receptor beta chains from one sample, sequenced in a study of T cell changes during pregnancy in multiple sclerosis. TCRdb keeps only in-frame clones here, not all; method: immunoSEQ multiplex PCR. The sample consists of 53,000 or so clones, under 95% of them appearing once. Here the sequenced sample was CD4+ T cells from peripheral blood mononuclear cells, taken in the second trimester of pregnancy. The receptors here all came from a female donor with multiple sclerosis, enrolled in a pregnancy study. The CDR3 runs from the conserved cysteine through the conserved F or W.

>TRBV27
CASSLGQTYSSGYTF
>TRBV2
CASHRDSNQPQHF
>TRBV4-3
CASSQVFNTEAFF
>TRBV5-1
CASSATGTGLGNTIYF
>TRBV30
CAWSTPGQGKAFF
>TRBV15
CATGQGAVPGELFF
>TRBV2
CAPRTSEADTQYF
>TRBV18
CASSPLDLYGYTF
>TRBV5-6
CASSSGGRLYEQYF
>TRBV30
CAWSVQGQYGYTF
>TRBV19
CASSWQGNVGYTF
>TRBV29-1
CSVGGVGGYEQYF
>TRBV5-1
CASSWGQGVSNYGYTF
>TRBV27
CASSPGGSTYNEQFF
>TRBV10-3
CAISRQGAAGANVLTF
>TRBV9
CASSVAGQGGYTF
>TRBV11-2
CASSSQGVSNQPQHF
>TRBV2
CASRTGTQETQYF
>TRBV29-1
CSVVQTHRGRRPESNEQFF
>TRBV10-3
CAISERLPGQGTTGELFF
>TRBV13
CASSLRRASNQPQHF
>TRBV27
CASSLSRTGSYNSPLHF
>TRBV7-3
CASSHGLAGGLDTGELFF
>TRBV29-1
CSVERDSGNTIYF
>TRBV5-6
CASSLGELRLADHEQYF
>TRBV7-9
CASSLEGGPNYGYTF
>TRBV9
CASSVGARGSSTDTQYF
>TRBV10-3
CAISEIEQGASGYTF
>TRBV29-1
CSVVPNGNEQFF
>TRBV7-2
CASSAGQGADTQYF
>TRBV19
CASPQGASPCVYGYTF
>TRBV6-4
CASSPVLAGLNEQFF
>TRBV12-5
CASGPSGGFHNEQFF
>TRBV19
CASSTGGSYEQYF
>TRBV5-1
CASSLGLADNNEQFF
>TRBV18
CASSLQRGGTDTQYF
>TRBV10-3
CAIQTGHHLGYTF
>TRBV21-1
CASSKEGGAGDYIDYGYTF
>TRBV5-6
CASSLKGTARNTEAFF
>TRBV4-3
CASSRTGGREKLFF
>TRBV6-5
CASKQGTSYNEQFF
>TRBV7-6
CASSLGSASGGIVSYNEQFF